The 11 T cell receptor beta chains in this list originate from one sample, sequenced in a study of blood T cell repertoires in COVID-19. Sequenced by immunoSEQ multiplex PCR; TCRdb stores in-frame clones only, minus some. The sample yields approximately 100,000 clones, 60% to 85% seen once. The sample taken for sequencing was peripheral blood. The receptors stem from a man of 80 years or more with COVID-19, enrolled during active disease.

This clone was seen only once. The chain is built from TRBV28 and TRBJ2-7; 10 positions agree with TRBD1. The V gene end was trimmed by 5 bases and the J gene end by 9 bases; junction bases not matched to a gene: 4. This CDR3 comprises 12 residues. Germline V gene lookup returns CDR1 MDHEN and CDR2 SYDVKM. The CDR3 spells CASSPGQGVQYF. In nucleotides, the CDR3 is TGTGCCAGCAGTCCCGGACAGGGGGTGCAGTACTTC.

The rearrangement joins TRBV29-1 to TRBJ1-2; no clear D. The CDR3 is 11 amino acids. Trimming took off 0 bases at V and 4 bases at J, with 3 bases between the two ends. Germline values: CDR1 SQVTM, CDR2 ANQGSEA. The CDR3 sequence: CSVEEAYGYTF. CDR3 coding DNA: TGCAGCGTTGAAGAAGCCTATGGCTACACCTTC.

This chain joins TRBV18 and TRBJ2-7; 12 bases match TRBD2. The germline V gene encodes CDR1 KGHSH and CDR2 LQKENI. This CDR3 is 15 amino acids long. Losses at the gene ends were 5 bases for V and 0 bases for J; bases not matched to a gene: 2. In DNA, the CDR3 is TGTGCCAGCTCATCACTAGCGGGAGGCTCCTACGAGCAGTACTTC. Its translation: CASSSLAGGSYEQYF.

CDR3 nucleotide sequence: TGTGCCAGCAGTTTTATGAGGACAGGGCATGGCTACACCTTC. Amino acids: CASSFMRTGHGYTF. The V gene is TRBV28, the J gene TRBJ1-2, with 8 positions matching TRBD1. The J segment lost 6 bases and the V segment lost 3 bases, leaving 6 bases of the junction unmatched. Looked up from germline, CDR1 is MDHEN and CDR2 is SYDVKM. CDR3 length equals 14 residues.

As to this clone: This sample also contains other DNA sequences that code for the same CDR3. This chain links TRBV29-1 with TRBJ1-1; D uncertain. The ends were cut back, 5 bases at V and 1 base at J, with 8 bases in the middle. Per germline, CDR1 SQVTM and CDR2 ANQGSEA. This CDR3 is built from 12 residues. DNA for the CDR3: TGCAGCGTTCGGCAGGAGAACACTGAAGCTTTCTTT. Translating gives CSVRQENTEAFF.

The J gene is TRBJ1-6, the V gene TRBV9, with D maybe TRBD1 (6 bases). With 3 bases removed from V and 0 bases from J, the gap between germline ends came to 16 bases. The germline gives CDR1 SGDLS, CDR2 YYNGEE. The CDR3 spans 18 residues. The CDR3 region has the DNA TGTGCCAGCAGCGACCCGCTGACAGGCAGCTCCTATAATTCACCCCTCCACTTT. Its protein is CASSDPLTGSSYNSPLHF.

The chain recombines TRBV2 with TRBJ1-4; no definite D call. The germline gives CDR1 SNHLY, CDR2 FYNNEI. The CDR3 has 14 residues. Trimming removed 3 bases at V and 4 bases at J, with 9 bases between. The CDR3 coding sequence is TGTGCCAGCAGTGACCCCGGTTATAATGAAAAACTGTTTTTT. It encodes CASSDPGYNEKLFF.

The V gene is TRBV27, the J gene TRBJ2-5; D is perhaps TRBD2 (6 bases). In germline, CDR1 is MNHEY, CDR2 SMNVEV (reference sequence). The CDR3 loop spans 14 amino acids. Trimming shortened V by 5 bases and J by 4 bases, and 14 bases separated the two germline ends. The CDR3 region has the DNA TGTGCCAGCAGTAGTAACGGAGCGGGAGAGACCCAGTACTTC. It specifies CASSSNGAGETQYF.

The chain is built from TRBV29-1 and TRBJ2-5; a possible D gene is TRBD1 (7 bases). The CDR3 covers 12 residues. V was shortened by 7 bases and J by 4 bases, with 13 bases between the two germline ends. Per the germline V gene, CDR1 is SQVTM and CDR2 is ANQGSEA. The DNA for the CDR3 is TGCAGCGGGTATCAGGGGGGAGAGACCCAGTACTTC. Amino acids: CSGYQGGETQYF.

The chain uses TRBV3-1 (or the pseudogene TRBV3-2) and TRBJ1-2; D is possibly TRBD1 (6 bases). Trimming removed 1 base from V and 6 bases from J, with 9 bases in between. Germline loops: CDR1 LGHDT, CDR2 YNNKEL (reference sequence). The CDR3 length is 13 residues. Here the CDR3 DNA reads TGTGCCAGCAGCCAAGGACAGGTGGATGGCTACACCTTC. It is translated as CASSQGQVDGYTF.

V is TRBV29-1 and J is TRBJ1-4; the D is unclear. With 6 bases removed from V and 0 bases from J, the gap between germline ends came to 11 bases. CDR1 is SQVTM, CDR2 ANQGSEA, per germline. CDR3 size: 14 residues. DNA of the CDR3: TGCAGCGTAGCCGTTGGTGCAACTAATGAAAAACTGTTTTTT. As protein: CSVAVGATNEKLFF.